This T cell receptor (beta chain) was profiled in a study of blood T cell repertoires in COVID-19 (dated by TCRdb to 2020 to 2022). About the full investigation: Samples from collaborators originated in the United States, Italy and Spain and spanned both the acute and convalescent phases of COVID-19. The prospective study material was composed of cDNA or gDNA derived from T cells, B-cell-depleted T cells, or PBMCs. Subjects who had been exposed to COVID-19, were actively infected with it, or had recovered from it provided the deeply sampled blood TCRbeta repertoires that made up the dataset. The repertoires were released in a freely available public database meant as a resource for research on the immune response to SARS-CoV-2. Samples were obtained from the ongoing ImmuneRACE study (first 160 participants) and from 1,254 subjects provided by 6 global collaborators. Nearly every sample came with metadata listing a de-identified subject ID, COVID-19 status, age in years and sex. Where available, HLA class I and class II types were obtained from metadata supplied by the sample provider rather than from assay-based typing.

The immunoSEQ Assay, a bias-controlled multiplex PCR, was used to amplify TCRbeta CDR3 regions from genomic DNA. The paper's processing steps were these. The number of nucleated cells in each sample was estimated from the amplification of reference gene primers within the assay. Sequence reads were collapsed and filtered to measure the absolute abundance of every unique TCRbeta CDR3 rearrangement. For each sample, productive Simpson clonality was calculated as the square root of Simpson's diversity index across productive rearrangements. TCRdb provides this immuneACCESS table in a form limited to in-frame rearrangements. Some clones are lacking; in checked studies, under half of them reflect an unresolved V gene, and why the rest are absent is not known. V and J calls and clone size follow that table, whereas D and trimming were derived from the DNA. The sample data list around 99,000 clones, and 60% to 85% of these were observed just once. The ten largest clones take up about 4.7% of the sample.

This clone came up a few times. The antigen this receptor binds is unknown. Base qualities are not recorded, but no much larger clone differs from it by a single base. Study-wide conclusions, independent of this receptor: How much clinical and demographic metadata was included differed by source and by participant, and the metadata was provided uncurated.

CDR1 and CDR2, per the germline V gene, are KGHSH and LQKENI. At the junction V is shortened by 3 bases and J by 4 bases, with 12 bases in between. CDR3 length: 14 amino acids, cysteine to phenylalanine. The only DNA kept is the CDR3, 42 bases in frame from the first base. The collaborating institutions used their own protocols to collect whole blood in K2EDTA tubes. For TCRbeta analysis, collaborators shipped samples in one of three forms: frozen whole blood, isolated PBMCs, or DNA extracted from either of those sample types. Recombination linked TRBV18 to TRBJ1-1; no confident D gene assignment can be made. The receptor's source is a human donor in a cohort sampled during active or convalescent COVID-19. The material sequenced was peripheral blood. At the DNA level, the sequence is TGTGCCAGCTCACCTCCGGGAGGAGGCACTGAAGCTTTCTTT. Its translation is CASSPPGGGTEAFF.